This T cell receptor beta chain appears in the sequencing data of a study of blood T cell repertoires in COVID-19. The overall study: Researchers got acute and convalescent COVID-19 samples from the United States, Italy and Spain. T cells, B-cell-depleted T cells, or PBMCs provided the cDNA or gDNA that served as material.

This CDR3 has 13 amino acids. Germline assignment: CDR1 DFQATT and CDR2 SNEGSKA (reference sequence). The V and J ends lost 3 bases and 3 bases respectively, with 10 bases between them. In the original workflow: Amplifying reference gene primers gave estimates of nucleated cell counts. Assay used: immunoSEQ multiplex PCR; TCRdb lists only in-frame clones, some missing. V, J and clone size are those of that table, while D and trimming were read from the DNA. The sample has about 130,000 clones, about 80% seen once; the top ten hold 3.5% to 4%. This clonotype was sampled from a woman aged 45-59 years with acute or convalescent COVID-19. Sequencing used peripheral blood. The chain combines TRBV20-1 with TRBJ2-3; D is unresolved. CDR3 nucleotide sequence: TGCAGTGCTAGTCTGGTGACTACAGATACGCAGTATTTT. This sequence encodes CSASLVTTDTQYF.